This TCR beta chain is from a study of blood T cell repertoires in COVID-19. Across the study: COVID-19 samples, acute and convalescent, were from the United States, Italy and Spain. Sources were T cells, B-cell-depleted T cells, or PBMCs; the material itself was cDNA or gDNA.

In the original workflow: Estimation of nucleated cell counts relied on the amplification of reference gene primers. TCRdb keeps only in-frame clones here, not all; method: immunoSEQ multiplex PCR. V, J and clone size derive from that table, while D and trimming were established from the DNA sequence. The data show around 80,000 clones, with over 75% seen just once and less than 0.85% held by the top ten. Germline lookup yields CDR1 SEHNR and CDR2 FQNEAQ (reference sequence). Trimming pared 4 bases from V and 3 bases from J, leaving 10 bases between. The CDR3 totals 14 residues. The rearrangement joins TRBV7-9 to TRBJ2-1; D might be TRBD2 (5 bases). The sample taken for sequencing was peripheral blood. The sequence derives from an elderly woman with acute or convalescent COVID-19. The CDR3 sequence is CASSSGVHYNEQFF. The CDR3 nucleotides are TGTGCCAGCAGCTCCGGGGTACACTACAATGAGCAGTTCTTC.